The 22 T cell receptor beta chains reported below all come from one sample, sequenced in a study of CD8 T cells in ankylosing spondylitis (dated by TCRdb to 2017 to 2019). Library preparation used 5' RACE. This sample was sequenced with an Illumina HiSeq 2500. The public reads were quality trimmed at Q25 with fastp and then assembled into clones with MiXCR by TCRdb, keeping productive beta chains. All rows with the same CDR3 protein become a single entry with the most common DNA and genes. For this sample there are around 130,000 distinct CDR3 sequences; roughly 13% appear just once. The top ten constitute approximately 3.1% of the sample. Sequences were obtained from blood, either unsorted or a sorted T cell fraction (not recorded which). The receptors were gathered from a female donor with ankylosing spondylitis or in good health (not recorded which).

This clonotype came up a few times. This chain links TRBV12-3 or TRBV12-4 with TRBJ1-1; no clear D. The CDR3 contains 13 residues. The V and J ends lost 5 bases and 4 bases respectively, with 11 bases between them. CDR3 sequence (DNA): TGTGCCAGCAGTCCCAGTAGGACCACTGAAGCTTTCTTT. Encoded protein: CASSPSRTTEAFF.

This clonotype was seen a handful of times. V gene TRBV12-3 or TRBV12-4 combines with J gene TRBJ2-1; tentatively, D is TRBD1 or TRBD2 (5 bases each). Trimming pared 6 bases from V and 0 bases from J, leaving 21 bases between. The CDR3 runs 18 residues. CDR3 sequence reads: CASSPGPSGKSSYNEQFF. DNA of the CDR3: TGTGCCAGCAGCCCGGGGCCCTCGGGGAAGAGCTCCTACAATGAGCAGTTCTTC.

Of note for this clonotype: A much bigger clone sits one base away, suggesting this may be a read error. J is TRBJ1-4 and V is TRBV20-1; 7 positions agree with TRBD1. Germline loops: CDR1 DFQATT, CDR2 SNEGSKA (reference sequence). This CDR3 contains 14 residues. CDR3 coding DNA: TGCGGTGCTAGAGACCGACAGGGTGGTGAAAAACTGTTTTTT. Protein product: CGARDRQGGEKLFF.

This clonotype was found a few times. The J gene is TRBJ2-7, the V gene TRBV20-1, with D perhaps assigned TRBD1 or TRBD2 (6 bases each). V was pared by 0 bases and J by 2 bases, with 8 bases between. The CDR3 loop spans 13 amino acids. The germline V gene has CDR1 DFQATT and CDR2 SNEGSKA (reference sequence). This CDR3 reads CSAREGGPYEQYF. DNA of the CDR3: TGCAGTGCTAGAGAGGGGGGCCCCTACGAGCAGTACTTC.

This clonotype was counted ten times or more. The chain joins TRBV29-1 to TRBJ2-7; TRBD1 agrees at 9 bases. Germline CDR1 reads SQVTM; CDR2 reads ANQGSEA. V gave up 7 bases and J gave up 1 base; unmatched junction bases: 5. The CDR3 consists of 13 residues. CDR3 in DNA: TGCAGCGCTTGGACAGGGGCGTCCTACGAGCAGTACTTC. It codes for CSAWTGASYEQYF.

The chain carries TRBV5-8 and TRBJ2-3; D call uncertain. This CDR3 region has 14 residues. The V end lost 6 bases, the J end lost 4 bases, and 15 bases lay between the germline ends. In germline, CDR1 is SGHTS, CDR2 YDEGEE. The CDR3 region is CASTPGDPADTQYF. The CDR3 nucleotides read TGTGCCAGCACCCCGGGCGATCCGGCAGATACGCAGTATTTT.

The chain has TRBV6-6 and TRBJ2-7, with 8 bases lining up with TRBD1. V dropped 6 bases and J dropped 5; count of bases not matched to a gene: 3. Looked up from germline, CDR1 is MNHNY and CDR2 is SVGAGI (reference sequence). The CDR3 is 12 amino acids. The CDR3 region is CASRKTGDEQYF. CDR3 nucleotide sequence: TGTGCCAGCAGGAAGACAGGGGACGAGCAGTACTTC.

This clonotype was counted between two and nine times. This chain connects TRBV30 to TRBJ1-4; D remains unclear. CDR1 is GTSNPN and CDR2 is SVGIG in the germline V gene (reference sequence). Trimming took off 0 bases at V and 10 bases at J, with 9 bases between the two ends. The CDR3 is made up of 12 amino acids. CDR3 DNA: TGTGCCTGGAGTGTTCGGGGTGCAAAACTGTTTTTT. Translation gives CAWSVRGAKLFF.

This clonotype was seen a few times. The rearrangement uses TRBV12-3 or TRBV12-4 and TRBJ2-5; TRBD1 aligns across 12 bases. V lost 5 bases, J lost 4 bases, and 5 bases stayed unmatched. The CDR3 totals 15 residues. CDR3: CASSPGQGAGETQYF. CDR3 DNA sequence: TGTGCCAGCAGTCCGGGACAGGGGGCAGGAGAGACCCAGTACTTC.

V usage is TRBV12-3 or TRBV12-4 and J usage is TRBJ2-5, with D perhaps being TRBD1 or TRBD2 (6 bases each). The CDR3 loop spans 13 amino acids. The V and J ends lost 7 bases and 2 bases respectively, with 11 bases between them. The CDR3 DNA is TGTGCCAGCACCCGGGGGCTACAAGAGACCCAGTACTTC. Its translation: CASTRGLQETQYF.

This clonotype has ten or more counts. The chain has TRBV6-4 and TRBJ2-2, with D unclear. Per germline, CDR1 MRHNA and CDR2 SNTAGT. This CDR3 spans 16 amino acids. Trimming stripped 5 bases from V and 0 bases from J, with 13 bases between. The CDR3 loop reads CASSPRTGSNTGELFF. DNA for the CDR3: TGTGCCAGCAGTCCCCGGACGGGCTCGAACACCGGGGAGCTGTTTTTT.

The rearrangement links TRBV28 to TRBJ2-7, with 7 nucleotides matching TRBD1. Germline CDR1 and CDR2: MDHEN and SYDVKM. The CDR3 is 13 amino acids. Trimming at V came to 3 bases and at J to 2 bases, leaving 1 base not matched to a gene. This CDR3 is CASSLRGPYEQYF. CDR3 bases: TGTGCCAGCAGTTTGAGGGGGCCCTACGAGCAGTACTTC.

This clonotype was picked up many times. This sequence joins TRBV29-1 and TRBJ2-3; D ambiguous. The V and J ends lost 5 bases and 1 base respectively, with 10 bases between them. Per germline, CDR1 SQVTM and CDR2 ANQGSEA. CDR3 length equals 13 residues. CDR3 in amino acids: CSVRWQGTDTQYF. The CDR3 nucleotides read TGCAGCGTTAGATGGCAGGGCACAGATACGCAGTATTTT.

The chain joins TRBV24-1 to TRBJ2-5; D is undetermined. Looked up from germline, CDR1 is KGHDR and CDR2 is SFDVKD. The CDR3 extends over 15 amino acids. The V gene lost 3 bases and the J gene lost 1 base, with 11 bases spanning the gap. The CDR3 nucleotides read TGTGCCACCAGTGATCCTCGGTTGGGCCAAGAGACCCAGTACTTC. Its protein is CATSDPRLGQETQYF.

This clonotype has at least ten counts. The genes are TRBV12-3 or TRBV12-4 and TRBJ2-7, with TRBD1 matching 8 bases. There are 13 residues in the CDR3. J lost 5 bases, V lost 6 bases, and 6 bases had no gene match. CDR3 amino acids: CASSYQGANEQYF. CDR3 sequence (DNA): TGTGCCAGCAGCTATCAGGGGGCCAACGAGCAGTACTTC.

The J gene is TRBJ2-3, the V gene TRBV20-1; 9 bases are shared with TRBD2. Germline CDR1 is DFQATT and CDR2 is SNEGSKA (reference sequence). The ends lost 6 bases at V and 4 bases at J; junction bases unmatched: 14. The CDR3 runs to 16 residues. The CDR3 spells CSAPRGLRGGADTQYF. Here the CDR3 DNA reads TGCAGTGCCCCCAGAGGGCTGCGGGGGGGCGCAGATACGCAGTATTTT.

The table lists this clonotype with many counts. The chain has TRBV5-1 and TRBJ2-4, with a weak D call TRBD1 (6 bases). The V gene lost 0 bases and the J gene lost 1 base, with 14 bases spanning the gap. CDR1 and CDR2 (germline): SGHRS, YFSETQ. The CDR3 covers 17 residues. The DNA for the CDR3 is TGCGCCAGCAGCTTGGACAGGGTATTAAATGCCAAAAACATTCAGTACTTC. Amino acids: CASSLDRVLNAKNIQYF.

This clonotype was counted many times. The chain links TRBV11-2 to TRBJ2-7; 11 bases fit TRBD2. This CDR3 spans 20 amino acids. CDR1 and CDR2 (germline): SGHAT, FQNNGV. V was clipped by 5 bases and J by 0 bases; unmatched bases: 18. CDR3 nucleotide sequence: TGTGCCAGCAGCGCCATTAGAGGCTACGGGACTAGCGGAAACTCCTACGAGCAGTACTTC. Residues: CASSAIRGYGTSGNSYEQYF.

The rearrangement joins TRBV30 to TRBJ2-1, with D perhaps matching TRBD2 (5 bases). The germline V gene has CDR1 GTSNPN and CDR2 SVGIG (reference sequence). This CDR3 has 13 amino acids. With 3 bases removed from V and 2 bases from J, the gap between germline ends came to 8 bases. CDR3: CAWRDFAYNEQFF. The DNA for the CDR3 is TGTGCCTGGAGGGACTTCGCCTACAATGAGCAGTTCTTC.

In this sample, this clonotype turned up a few times. The chain recombines TRBV4-1 with TRBJ2-3; maybe TRBD2 (5 bases). The germline V gene has CDR1 MGHRA and CDR2 YSYEKL. V was pared by 1 base and J by 6 bases, with 8 bases between. The CDR3 is 13 residues long. The CDR3, as DNA: TGCGCCAGCAGCCAAGCGGAGGCTGATACGCAGTATTTT. This encodes CASSQAEADTQYF.

This clonotype has only a few counts. The J gene is TRBJ2-3, the V gene TRBV2; TRBD2 might be the D (6 bases). The CDR3 is made up of 19 amino acids. With 5 bases removed from V and 1 base from J, the gap between germline ends came to 25 bases. Germline V gives CDR1 SNHLY, CDR2 FYNNEI. CDR3 coding DNA: TGTGCCAGCAGTTTAATTTTAAATAGTGGGAGGAGGGGCACAGATACGCAGTATTTT. Translating gives CASSLILNSGRRGTDTQYF.

The rearrangement joins TRBV12-3 or TRBV12-4 to TRBJ2-5, with a tentative D call TRBD2 (6 bases). V lost 6 bases and J 4 bases, leaving 18 bases between the germline ends. The CDR3 length is 15 residues. CDR3 in DNA: TGTGCCAGCAGAGCCGGGACTGGGGGACGAGAGACCCAGTACTTC. Amino acid sequence: CASRAGTGGRETQYF.